This TCR beta chain was captured by sequencing in a study of chemoradiotherapy in HPV16-positive cancers. Study outcomes and limitations: HPV-specific T cells were functionally defined from only a couple of HPV16-positive patients. Non-HPV-specific T cells did not expand in tumors during treatment, whereas candidate HPV-specific clones and E7-related motifs did.

CDR3 length equals 15 residues. Germline values: CDR1 SGHRS, CDR2 YFSETQ. V dropped 0 bases and J dropped 7 bases, with 13 bases sitting between them. Concerning this clone: The antigen remains undetermined.

The protocol was immunoSEQ multiplex PCR, while the TCRdb copy is restricted to in-frame clones and leaves out a portion. The data contain a few thousand clones, 83% of them seen just once; the ten biggest clones take up less than 3.5%. The V and J genes are TRBV5-1 and TRBJ2-2; tentative D call: TRBD1 (6 bases). This clonotype was obtained from a human donor with HPV-associated anogenital cancer. This specimen was tumor tissue, taken from a patient who underwent chemoradiotherapy. As DNA, the CDR3 is TGCGCCAGCAGCTTGGAACAGGGAGTTGTCGGGGAGCTGTTTTTT. Translated, it gives CASSLEQGVVGELFF.